The entry that follows covers one T cell receptor (beta chain) sequence. The V gene's germline CDR1 is LNHDA and CDR2 SQIVND (reference sequence). With 8 bases removed from V and 4 bases from J, the gap between germline ends came to 9 bases. This CDR3 spans 11 amino acids. Profiling relied on immunoSEQ multiplex PCR, and the TCRdb table lists in-frame clones only, not all of them. The sample consists of 18,000 or so clones, 70% to 75% of them appearing once. These data originate in a study of somatic mutations in cytotoxic T cells in rheumatoid arthritis. The sequence derives from a woman in her sixties or seventies in good health. V gene TRBV19 combines with J gene TRBJ2-7, with no clear D. The specimen sequenced was CD8+ T cells sorted from blood. CDR3 sequence (DNA): TGTGCCAGTGGAGACGGATACGAGCAGTACTTC. Translating it yields CASGDGYEQYF.